This TCR beta chain was sequenced in a study of blood T cell repertoires in COVID-19. The assay was immunoSEQ multiplex PCR, and TCRdb's table has in-frame clones only and misses some. The sample shows about 190,000 clones, 70% to 90% of them seen only once. Sequencing was done on a sample of peripheral blood. This TCR was sampled from a woman aged 35 to 49 who had recovered from COVID-19.

DNA of the CDR3: TGTGCCAGCTCCACTGGGGGGAGCTATGGCTACACCTTC. It is translated as CASSTGGSYGYTF. J is TRBJ1-2 and V is TRBV3-1 (or the pseudogene TRBV3-2); possibly TRBD1 for D (5 bases). Germline V gives CDR1 LGHDT, CDR2 YNNKEL (reference sequence). The CDR3 is 13 residues long. With 8 bases removed from V and 4 bases from J, the gap between germline ends came to 14 bases.